The present T cell receptor beta chain was sequenced within a study of blood T cell repertoires in COVID-19. For the study at large: Nucleic acid was either cDNA or gDNA, and it came from T cells, B-cell-depleted T cells, or PBMCs.

Methods used by the authors: Amplifying reference gene primers gave estimates of nucleated cell counts. Profiled with immunoSEQ multiplex PCR; TCRdb holds only in-frame clones, not every one. That table gives V, J and clone size, and the DNA gave D and trimming. The sample includes roughly 280,000 clones, around 86% seen only once; the top ten take roughly 5.6%. Seattle researchers signed up patients amid active infection and tracked them longitudinally. V was cut by 4 bases and J by 7 bases, with 8 bases left in between. CDR1 and CDR2 from the germline V gene are SEHNR and FQNEAQ (reference sequence). This CDR3 spans 12 amino acids.

This receptor was identified in a woman in her sixties or seventies with COVID-19, enrolled during active disease. V and J are TRBV7-9 and TRBJ2-1; D might be TRBD2 (5 bases). The sequenced sample was peripheral blood. The CDR3 DNA reads as TGTGCCAGCAGCTCCGGGGTGAATGAGCAGTTCTTC. Protein sequence: CASSSGVNEQFF.